The clone carrying this T cell receptor beta chain has at least ten counts. Its specificity is not known. The sample comes from a study of Graves' ophthalmopathy and Graves' hyperthyroidism. Scientists amplified the TCR beta CDR3 regions from RNA transcripts. An initial RT-PCR round employing HTBI primers preceded a second-round multiplex PCR. TCRdb redid the calling of the multiplex PCR reads with MiXCR, one entry per CDR3 protein. The table has 680,000 or so distinct CDR3 sequences, approximately 22% seen once. The CDR3 is 11 amino acids. V was cut by 2 bases and J by 4 bases, with 3 bases left in between. Germline V gives CDR1 SGHKS, CDR2 YYEKEE (reference sequence). Study findings and constraints: Blood also contained most of the expanded thyroid clonotypes above 0.001 frequency. The model predicted ophthalmopathy progression with around 70% sensitivity and 72% to 85% specificity.

The study excluded patients with other autoimmune diseases, uncontrolled infections, pregnancy or lactation. PBMCs had their origin in fresh peripheral blood (roughly 10 ml). J is TRBJ1-1 and V is TRBV5-5; D uncertain. Sequencing was performed on peripheral blood. This receptor was taken from a woman aged 18 to 35 with stable Graves' hyperthyroidism. Some clones in this sample may be carry-over from other donors' samples. This CDR3 reads CASSLFTEAFF. The CDR3 coding sequence is TGTGCCAGCAGCTTATTCACTGAAGCTTTCTTT.